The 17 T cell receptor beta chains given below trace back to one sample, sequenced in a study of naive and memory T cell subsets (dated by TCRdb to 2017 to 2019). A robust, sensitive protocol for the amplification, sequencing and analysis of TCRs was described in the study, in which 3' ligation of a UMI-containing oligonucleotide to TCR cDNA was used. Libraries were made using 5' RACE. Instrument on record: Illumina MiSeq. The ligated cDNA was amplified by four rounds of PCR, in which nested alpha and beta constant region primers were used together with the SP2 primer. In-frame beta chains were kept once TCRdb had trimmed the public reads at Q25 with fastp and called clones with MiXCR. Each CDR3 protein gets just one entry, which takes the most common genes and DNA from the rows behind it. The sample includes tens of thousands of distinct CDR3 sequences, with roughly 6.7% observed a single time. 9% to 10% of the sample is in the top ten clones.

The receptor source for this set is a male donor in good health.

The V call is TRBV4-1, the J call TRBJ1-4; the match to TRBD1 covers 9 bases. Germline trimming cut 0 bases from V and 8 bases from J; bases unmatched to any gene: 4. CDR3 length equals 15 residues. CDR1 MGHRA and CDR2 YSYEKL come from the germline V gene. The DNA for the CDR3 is TGCGCCAGCAGCCAAGATCCGGGACAGGGCGAAAAACTGTTTTTT. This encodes CASSQDPGQGEKLFF.

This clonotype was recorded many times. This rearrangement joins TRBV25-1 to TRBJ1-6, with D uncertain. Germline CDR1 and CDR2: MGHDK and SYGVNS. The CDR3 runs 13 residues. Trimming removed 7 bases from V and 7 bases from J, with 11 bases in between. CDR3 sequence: CASTRSGNSPLHF. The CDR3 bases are TGTGCCAGCACCCGAAGCGGGAATTCACCCCTCCACTTT. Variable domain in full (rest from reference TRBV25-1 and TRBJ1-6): EADIYQTPRYLVIGTGKKITLECSQTMGHDKMYWYQQDPGMELHLIHYSYGVNSTEKGDLSSESTVSRIRTEHFPLTLESARPSHTSQYLCASTRSGNSPLHFGNGTRLTVT.

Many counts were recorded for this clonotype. CDR3 amino acids: CAISDVGQGPYEQYF. DNA for the CDR3: TGTGCCATCAGTGACGTCGGACAGGGACCCTACGAGCAGTACTTC. This chain uses TRBV10-3 with TRBJ2-7; 8 bases fit TRBD1. This CDR3 is 15 amino acids long. J gave up 2 bases and V 3 bases, and 6 bases lay outside the gene matches. Germline CDR1 reads ENHRY; CDR2 reads SYGVKD.

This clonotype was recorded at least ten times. The CDR3 DNA follows: TGTGCCACCAGTGATCGAGATCAGCCCCAGCATTTT. Protein: CATSDRDQPQHF. This chain links TRBV24-1 with TRBJ1-5; D uncertain. V was trimmed by 3 bases and J by 5 bases, leaving 4 bases between them. The germline V gene encodes CDR1 KGHDR and CDR2 SFDVKD. The length of the CDR3 is 12 residues.

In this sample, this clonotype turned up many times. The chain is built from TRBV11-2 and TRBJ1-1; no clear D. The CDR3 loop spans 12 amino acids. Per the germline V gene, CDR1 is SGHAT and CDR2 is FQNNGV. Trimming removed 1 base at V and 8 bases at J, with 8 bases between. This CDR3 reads CASSLGSPEAFF. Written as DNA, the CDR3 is TGTGCCAGCAGCTTAGGATCACCCGAAGCTTTCTTT. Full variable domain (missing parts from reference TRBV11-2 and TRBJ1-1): EAGVAQSPRYKIIEKRQSVAFWCNPISGHATLYWYQQILGQGPKLLIQFQNNGVVDDSQLPKDRFSAERLKGVDSTLKIQPAKLEDSAVYLCASSLGSPEAFFGQGTRLTVV.

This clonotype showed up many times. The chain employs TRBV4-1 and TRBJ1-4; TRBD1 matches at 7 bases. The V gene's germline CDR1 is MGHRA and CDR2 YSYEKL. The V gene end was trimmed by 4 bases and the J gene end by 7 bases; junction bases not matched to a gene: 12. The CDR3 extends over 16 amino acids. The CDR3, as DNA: TGCGCCAGCAGCCTCCTCACCGGGCAGGGGGGTGAAAAACTGTTTTTT. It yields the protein CASSLLTGQGGEKLFF.

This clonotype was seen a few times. CDR3 loop: CSAQRQSNQPQHF. The CDR3 bases are TGCAGTGCTCAGCGACAGAGCAATCAGCCCCAGCATTTT. The chain carries TRBV20-1 and TRBJ1-5; tentatively, D is TRBD1 (5 bases). Per germline, CDR1 DFQATT and CDR2 SNEGSKA (reference sequence). V shed 5 bases and J shed 1 base, with 9 bases lying between them. This CDR3 has 13 residues.

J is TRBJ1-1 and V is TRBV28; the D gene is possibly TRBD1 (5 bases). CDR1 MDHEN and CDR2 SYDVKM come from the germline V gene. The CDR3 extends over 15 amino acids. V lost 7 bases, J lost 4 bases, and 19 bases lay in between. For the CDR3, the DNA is TGTGCCAGCACCCCTGAGAAGGGGACGGTCACTGAAGCTTTCTTT. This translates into CASTPEKGTVTEAFF.

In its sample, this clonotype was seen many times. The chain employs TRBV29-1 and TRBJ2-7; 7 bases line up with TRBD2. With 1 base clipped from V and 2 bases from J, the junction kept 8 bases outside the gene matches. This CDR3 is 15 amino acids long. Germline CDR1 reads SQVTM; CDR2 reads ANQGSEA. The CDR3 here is CSVEGSGGGPYEQYF. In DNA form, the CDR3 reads TGCAGCGTTGAAGGATCCGGCGGGGGTCCCTACGAGCAGTACTTC.

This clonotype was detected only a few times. CDR3 bases: TGCGCCAGCAGTGATGGAGGGAAAGAGACCCAGTACTTC. Translating it yields CASSDGGKETQYF. This sequence joins TRBV10-1 and TRBJ2-5, with D possibly being TRBD2 (6 bases). Trimming pared 3 bases from V and 3 bases from J, leaving 8 bases between. The length of the CDR3 is 13 residues. The germline CDR1 and CDR2 sequences are WNHNN and SYGVQD (reference sequence).

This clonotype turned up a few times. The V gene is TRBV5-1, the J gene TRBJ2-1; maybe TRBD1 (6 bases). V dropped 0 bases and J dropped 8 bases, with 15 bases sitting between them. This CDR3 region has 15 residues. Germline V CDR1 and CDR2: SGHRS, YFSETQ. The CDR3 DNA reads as TGCGCCAGCAGCTTGGCCGGGACAAGCTTGCATGAGCAGTTCTTC. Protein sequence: CASSLAGTSLHEQFF.

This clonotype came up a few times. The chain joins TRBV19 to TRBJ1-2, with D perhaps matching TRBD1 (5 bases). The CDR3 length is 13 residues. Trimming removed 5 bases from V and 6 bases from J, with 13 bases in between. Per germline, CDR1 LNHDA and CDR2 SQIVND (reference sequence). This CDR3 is CASSSRDWDGYTF. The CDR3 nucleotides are TGTGCCAGTAGTTCCCGGGACTGGGATGGCTACACCTTC.

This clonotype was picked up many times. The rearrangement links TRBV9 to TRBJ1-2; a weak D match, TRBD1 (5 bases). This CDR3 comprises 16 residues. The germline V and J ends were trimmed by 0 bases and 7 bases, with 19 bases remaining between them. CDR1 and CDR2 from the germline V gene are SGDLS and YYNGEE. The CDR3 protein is CASSVVSDKIGGGYTF. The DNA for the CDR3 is TGTGCCAGCAGCGTAGTATCGGACAAAATAGGCGGTGGCTACACCTTC.

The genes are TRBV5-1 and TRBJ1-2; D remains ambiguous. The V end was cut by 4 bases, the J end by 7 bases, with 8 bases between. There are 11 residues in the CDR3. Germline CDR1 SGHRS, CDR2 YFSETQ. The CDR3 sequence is CASSGGTGYTF. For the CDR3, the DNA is TGCGCCAGCAGCGGAGGAACTGGCTACACCTTC.

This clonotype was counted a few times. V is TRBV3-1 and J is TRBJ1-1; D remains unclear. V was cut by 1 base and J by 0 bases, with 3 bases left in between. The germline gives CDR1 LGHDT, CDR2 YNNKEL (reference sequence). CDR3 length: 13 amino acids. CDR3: CASSQGMNTEAFF. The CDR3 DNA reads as TGTGCCAGCAGCCAAGGGATGAACACTGAAGCTTTCTTT.

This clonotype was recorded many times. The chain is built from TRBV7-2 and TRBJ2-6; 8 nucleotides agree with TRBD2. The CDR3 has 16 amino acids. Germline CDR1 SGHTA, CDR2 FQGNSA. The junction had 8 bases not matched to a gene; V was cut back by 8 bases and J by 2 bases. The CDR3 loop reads CASRGLGGTGANVLTF. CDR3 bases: TGTGCCAGCCGGGGACTAGGGGGAACTGGGGCCAACGTCCTGACTTTC.

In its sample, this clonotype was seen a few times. CDR3 sequence (DNA): TGTGCCAGCAGCGTAGCTACGTACAATGAGCAGTTCTTC. This gives the protein CASSVATYNEQFF. V and J are TRBV12-1 and TRBJ2-1. TRBV12-1 is a known pseudogene. The CDR3 sequence is 13 residues long.